The clone carrying this T cell receptor beta chain was found a few times. The target antigen is unknown. The sample originates from a study of T cell responses to AZD1222 COVID-19 vaccine. Study-level results: Seropositive status at baseline applied to only five or six AZD1222 recipients. There were vaccine-associated CD4 TCRs across spike, dominant at 160-218 and 743-854.

TCRdb's copy holds only in-frame clones and misses some; the assay was immunoSEQ multiplex PCR. The table shows around 160,000 clones, with 85% to 95% occurring only once. The germline CDR1 and CDR2 sequences are WNHNN and SYGVQD (reference sequence). Trimming took off 2 bases at V and 1 base at J, with 8 bases between the two ends. The CDR3 is 15 amino acids. The sample in question was peripheral blood, obtained on day 0 of MenACWY control vaccination. The V call is TRBV10-1, the J call TRBJ2-2; D gene ambiguous. The sequence derives from an adult in good health. The chain's CDR3 is CASSERAENTGELFF. The CDR3 DNA follows: TGCGCCAGCAGTGAGCGGGCGGAGAACACCGGGGAGCTGTTTTTT.